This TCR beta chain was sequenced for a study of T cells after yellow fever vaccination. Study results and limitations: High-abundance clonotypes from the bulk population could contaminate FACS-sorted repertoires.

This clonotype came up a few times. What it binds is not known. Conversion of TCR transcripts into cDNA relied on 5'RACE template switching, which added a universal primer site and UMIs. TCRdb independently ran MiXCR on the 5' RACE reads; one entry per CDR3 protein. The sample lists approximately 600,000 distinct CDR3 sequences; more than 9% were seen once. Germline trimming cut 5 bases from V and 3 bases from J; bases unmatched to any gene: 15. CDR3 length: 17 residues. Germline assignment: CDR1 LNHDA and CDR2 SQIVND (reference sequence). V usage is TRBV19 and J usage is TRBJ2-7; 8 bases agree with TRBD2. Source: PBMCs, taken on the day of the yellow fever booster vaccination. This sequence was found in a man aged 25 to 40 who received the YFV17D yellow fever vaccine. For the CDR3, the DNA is TGTGCCAGTAGTTCTGTCAAATCCATCGGGGGGGTCTACGAGCAGTACTTC. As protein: CASSSVKSIGGVYEQYF.